This T cell receptor (beta chain) appears in the sequencing data of a study of T cells after yellow fever vaccination. Study-wide findings and caveats: Some clonotypes, a small share, were shared between CD4 and CD8 compartments. Weaker, the secondary response peaked sooner, at day 5 versus 15.

TCRdb redid the calling of the 5' RACE reads with MiXCR, one entry per CDR3 protein. The sample shows roughly 340,000 distinct CDR3 sequences, roughly 8.7% of them seen only once. Trimming removed 5 bases from V and 3 bases from J, with 5 bases in between. Germline CDR1 and CDR2: SGHRS and YFSETQ. CDR3 length: 12 residues. This clonotype was recorded a few times. Its specificity is unknown. V is TRBV5-1 and J is TRBJ2-2; no reliable D call. The clonotype was recovered from a man aged 18 to 29 who received the YFV17D yellow fever vaccine. This specimen consisted of PBMCs, obtained on the day of the first yellow fever vaccination. CDR3 nucleotides: TGCGCCAGCAGATTCGACACCGGGGAGCTGTTTTTT. Translating it yields CASRFDTGELFF.